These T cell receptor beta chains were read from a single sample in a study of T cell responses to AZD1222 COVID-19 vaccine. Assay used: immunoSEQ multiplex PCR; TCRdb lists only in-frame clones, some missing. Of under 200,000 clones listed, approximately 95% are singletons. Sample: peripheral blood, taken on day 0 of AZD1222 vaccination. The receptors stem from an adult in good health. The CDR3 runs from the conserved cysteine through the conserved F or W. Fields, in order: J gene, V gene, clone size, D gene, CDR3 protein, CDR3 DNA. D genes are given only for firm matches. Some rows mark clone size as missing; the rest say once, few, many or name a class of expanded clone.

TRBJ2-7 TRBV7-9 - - CASSLGDINSYEQYF TGTGCCAGCAGCTTAGGGGACATAAACAGCTACGAGCAGTACTTC
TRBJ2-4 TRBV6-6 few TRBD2 CASSSHGTSSDLLAKNIQYF TGTGCCAGCAGCTCTCACGGGACTAGCTCCGATCTTCTAGCCAAAAACATTCAGTACTTC
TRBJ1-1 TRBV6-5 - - CASSYRNTEAFF TGTGCCAGCAGTTACCGGAACACTGAAGCTTTCTTT
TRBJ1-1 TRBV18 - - CATARTSNTEAFF TGTGCGACGGCCCGGACATCGAACACTGAAGCTTTCTTT
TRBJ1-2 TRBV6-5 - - CASSSAVGGYTF TGTGCCAGCAGTTCAGCGGTGGGCGGCTACACCTTC
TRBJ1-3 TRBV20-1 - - CSASIGNTIYF TGCAGTGCTAGCATAGGAAACACCATATATTTT
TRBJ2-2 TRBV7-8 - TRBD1 CASSSAPGGRFGGELFF TGTGCCAGCAGTTCTGCCCCAGGGGGCCGGTTCGGCGGGGAGCTGTTTTTT
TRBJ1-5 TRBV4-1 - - CASSQGGGGTRHQPQHF TGCGCCAGCAGCCAAGGAGGTGGAGGGACACGCCATCAGCCCCAGCATTTT
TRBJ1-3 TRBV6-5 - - CASSYGGPVSGNTIYF TGTGCCAGCAGTTACGGCGGGCCGGTCTCTGGAAACACCATATATTTT
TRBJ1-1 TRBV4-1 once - CASSQGSRGYSEAFF TGCGCCAGCAGCCAAGGATCACGGGGTTATTCGGAAGCTTTCTTT
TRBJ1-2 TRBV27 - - CASSLSAPVYGYTF TGTGCCAGCAGTTTATCGGCCCCGGTCTATGGCTACACCTTC
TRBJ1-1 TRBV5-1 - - CASSPWFGEAFF TGCGCCAGCAGCCCGTGGTTCGGTGAAGCTTTCTTT
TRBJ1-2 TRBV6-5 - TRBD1 CASSLSGTGNNYGYTF TGTGCCAGCAGTTTATCCGGGACAGGGAACAACTATGGCTACACCTTC
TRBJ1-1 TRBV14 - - CASSHPGMNTEAFF TGTGCCAGCAGCCACCCGGGCATGAACACTGAAGCTTTCTTT
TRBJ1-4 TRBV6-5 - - CASSYYSGNEKLFF TGTGCCAGCAGTTACTATAGTGGGAATGAAAAACTGTTTTTT
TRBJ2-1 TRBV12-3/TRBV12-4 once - CASSSYNEQFF TGTGCCAGCAGTAGTTACAATGAGCAGTTCTTC
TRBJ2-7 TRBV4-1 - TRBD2 CASSQLLAGGPEEQYF TGCGCCAGCAGCCAATTACTAGCGGGGGGGCCGGAAGAGCAGTACTTC
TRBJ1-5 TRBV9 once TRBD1 CASSVGATGDQPQHF TGTGCCAGCAGCGTAGGCGCGACAGGGGATCAGCCCCAGCATTTT
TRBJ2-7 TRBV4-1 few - CASSQDWGLRREQYF TGCGCCAGCAGCCAAGACTGGGGGTTAAGGCGCGAGCAGTACTTC
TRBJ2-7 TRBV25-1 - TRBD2 CASSTSGASEQYF TGTGCCAGCAGCACTAGCGGGGCCTCAGAGCAGTACTTC
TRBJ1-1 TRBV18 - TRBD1 CASSTVTGATEAFF TGTGCCAGCTCAACTGTCACAGGGGCCACTGAAGCTTTCTTT
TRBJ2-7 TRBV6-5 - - CASSYPQRKSSYEQYF TGTGCCAGCAGTTACCCCCAGCGGAAGAGCTCCTACGAGCAGTACTTC
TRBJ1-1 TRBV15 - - CATSTGRTGRTEAFF TGTGCCACCAGCACGGGCCGAACAGGGCGCACTGAAGCTTTCTTT
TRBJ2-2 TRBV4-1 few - CASSQVPGLGRGELFF TGCGCCAGCAGCCAAGTCCCCGGGTTAGGTAGAGGGGAGCTGTTTTTT
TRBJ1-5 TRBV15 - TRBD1 CATSRPRQGNNQPQHF TGTGCCACCAGCAGACCTAGACAGGGAAACAATCAGCCCCAGCATTTT
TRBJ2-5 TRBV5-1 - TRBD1 CASSRTGVYQETQYF TGCGCCAGCAGCCGGACAGGGGTTTACCAAGAGACCCAGTACTTC
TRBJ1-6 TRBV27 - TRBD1 CASSQDRVRSPLHF TGTGCCAGCAGCCAGGACAGGGTGAGGTCACCCCTCCACTTT
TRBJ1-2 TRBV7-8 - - CASSLARKGYGYTF TGTGCCAGCAGCTTAGCGCGAAAGGGGTATGGCTACACCTTC
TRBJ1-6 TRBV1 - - CTSSQEPPGALHF TGCACCAGCAGCCAAGAACCTCCGGGGGCCCTCCACTTT
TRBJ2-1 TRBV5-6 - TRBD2 CASRTSGAPWAYNEQFF TGTGCCAGCAGAACTAGCGGGGCTCCCTGGGCTTACAATGAGCAGTTCTTC
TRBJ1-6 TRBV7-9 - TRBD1 CASSSPPDRDSPLHF TGTGCCAGCAGTTCCCCGCCGGACAGGGATTCACCCCTCCACTTT
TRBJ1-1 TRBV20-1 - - CSASGEAYTEAFF TGCAGTGCTAGTGGAGAGGCTTACACTGAAGCTTTCTTT
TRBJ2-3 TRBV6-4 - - CASSDSPGSGTDTQYF TGTGCCAGCAGTGACTCGCCCGGGAGCGGCACAGATACGCAGTATTTT
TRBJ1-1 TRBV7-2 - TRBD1 CASSESPGTGFTAFF TGTGCCAGCAGCGAAAGCCCCGGGACAGGCTTTACGGCTTTCTTT
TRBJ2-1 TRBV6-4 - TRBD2 CASSDHGLAGVDEQFF TGTGCCAGCAGTGACCACGGACTAGCGGGAGTGGATGAGCAGTTCTTC
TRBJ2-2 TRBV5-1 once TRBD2 CASSLRLAGATGTGELFF TGCGCCAGCAGTCTTCGGCTAGCGGGAGCAACGGGGACCGGGGAGCTGTTTTTT
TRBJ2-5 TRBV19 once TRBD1 CASKGGYQETQYF TGTGCCAGTAAAGGGGGCTACCAAGAGACCCAGTACTTC
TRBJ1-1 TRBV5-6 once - CASSSTDSDTEAFF TGTGCCAGCAGCTCGACAGATTCTGACACTGAAGCTTTCTTT
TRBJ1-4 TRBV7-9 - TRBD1 CASSPTRTGAEKLFF TGTGCCAGCAGCCCAACCCGGACAGGGGCTGAAAAACTGTTTTTT
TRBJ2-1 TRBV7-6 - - CASSPETKGLNEQFF TGTGCCAGCAGTCCCGAGACCAAGGGGTTGAATGAGCAGTTCTTC
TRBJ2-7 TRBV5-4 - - CASSWLRGEQYF TGTGCCAGCAGCTGGCTAAGGGGCGAGCAGTACTTC